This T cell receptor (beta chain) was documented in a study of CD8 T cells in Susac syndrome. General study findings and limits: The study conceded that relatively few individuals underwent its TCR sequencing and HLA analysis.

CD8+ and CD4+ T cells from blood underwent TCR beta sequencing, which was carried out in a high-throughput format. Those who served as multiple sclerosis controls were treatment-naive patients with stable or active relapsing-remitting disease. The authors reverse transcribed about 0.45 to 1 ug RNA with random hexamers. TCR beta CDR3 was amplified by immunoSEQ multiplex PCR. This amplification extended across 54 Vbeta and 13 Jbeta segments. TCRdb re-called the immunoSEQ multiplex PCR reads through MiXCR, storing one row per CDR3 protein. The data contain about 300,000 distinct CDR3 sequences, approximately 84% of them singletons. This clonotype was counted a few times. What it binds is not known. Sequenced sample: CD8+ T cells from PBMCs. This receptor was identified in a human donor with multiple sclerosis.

The CDR3: CASSLIRITGEQYF. The CDR3 DNA reads TGTGCCAGCAGCTTAATACGGATCACTGGGGAGCAGTACTTC. V gene TRBV13 combines with J gene TRBJ2-7; D not resolved. Germline V gene sequence: CDR1 PRHDT, CDR2 FYEKMQ (reference sequence). V lost 2 bases to trimming and J lost 7 bases, with 15 bases between them. The CDR3 is made up of 14 amino acids.